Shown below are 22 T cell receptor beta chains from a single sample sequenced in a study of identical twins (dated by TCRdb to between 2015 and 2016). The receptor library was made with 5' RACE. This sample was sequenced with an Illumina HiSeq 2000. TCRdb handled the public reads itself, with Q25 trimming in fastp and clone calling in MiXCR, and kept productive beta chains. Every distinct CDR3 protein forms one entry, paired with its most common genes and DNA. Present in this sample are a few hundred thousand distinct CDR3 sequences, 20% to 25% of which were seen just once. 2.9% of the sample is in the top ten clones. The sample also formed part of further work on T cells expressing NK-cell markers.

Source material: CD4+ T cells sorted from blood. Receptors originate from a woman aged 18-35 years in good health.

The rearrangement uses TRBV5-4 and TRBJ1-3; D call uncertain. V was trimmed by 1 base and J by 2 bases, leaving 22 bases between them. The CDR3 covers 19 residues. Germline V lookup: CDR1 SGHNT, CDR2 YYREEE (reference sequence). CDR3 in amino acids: CASSLIWVGGSPTGNTIYF. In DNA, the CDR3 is TGTGCCAGCAGCTTGATATGGGTGGGTGGGAGTCCCACTGGAAACACCATATATTTT.

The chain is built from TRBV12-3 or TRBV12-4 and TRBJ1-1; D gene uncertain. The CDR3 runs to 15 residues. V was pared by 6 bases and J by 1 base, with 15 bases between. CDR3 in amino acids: CASRKPARSNTEAFF. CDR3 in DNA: TGTGCCAGCAGAAAACCTGCACGGTCGAACACTGAAGCTTTCTTT.

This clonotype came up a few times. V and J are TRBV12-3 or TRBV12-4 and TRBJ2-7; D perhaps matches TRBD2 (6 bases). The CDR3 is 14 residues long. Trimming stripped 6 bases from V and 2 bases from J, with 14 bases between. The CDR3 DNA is TGTGCCAGCAGCGCCGGGACTTCGGCCTACGAGCAGTACTTC. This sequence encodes CASSAGTSAYEQYF.

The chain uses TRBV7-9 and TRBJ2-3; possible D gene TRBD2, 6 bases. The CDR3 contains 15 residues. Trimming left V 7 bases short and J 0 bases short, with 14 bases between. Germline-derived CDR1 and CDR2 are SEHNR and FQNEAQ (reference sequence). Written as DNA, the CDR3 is TGTGCCAGCACCTCCCGCGGGGCGAGCACAGATACGCAGTATTTT. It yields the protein CASTSRGASTDTQYF.

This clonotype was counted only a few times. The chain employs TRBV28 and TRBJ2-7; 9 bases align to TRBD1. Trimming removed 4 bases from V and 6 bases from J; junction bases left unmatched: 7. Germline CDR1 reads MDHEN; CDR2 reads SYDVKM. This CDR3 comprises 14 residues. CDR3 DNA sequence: TGTGCCAGCAGTTCGGGACAGGGTTGGCTCGAGCAGTACTTC. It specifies CASSSGQGWLEQYF.

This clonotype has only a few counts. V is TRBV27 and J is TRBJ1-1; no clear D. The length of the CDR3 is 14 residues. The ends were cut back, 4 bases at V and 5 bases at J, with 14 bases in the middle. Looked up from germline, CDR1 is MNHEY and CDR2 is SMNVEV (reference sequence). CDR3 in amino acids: CASSSYLRRTEAFF. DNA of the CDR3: TGTGCCAGCAGTTCCTATCTACGGAGGACTGAAGCTTTCTTT.

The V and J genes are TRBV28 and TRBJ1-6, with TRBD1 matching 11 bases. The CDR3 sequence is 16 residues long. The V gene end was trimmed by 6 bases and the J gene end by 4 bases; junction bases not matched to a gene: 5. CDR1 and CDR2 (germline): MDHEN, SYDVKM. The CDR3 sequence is CASRTGQGVYNSPLHF. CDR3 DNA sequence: TGTGCCAGCAGGACGGGACAGGGGGTATATAATTCACCCCTCCACTTT. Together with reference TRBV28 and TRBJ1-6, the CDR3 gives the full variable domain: DVKVTQSSRYLVKRTGEKVFLECVQDMDHENMFWYRQDPGLGLRLIYFSYDVKMKEKGDIPEGYSVSREKKERFSLILESASTNQTSMYLCASRTGQGVYNSPLHFGNGTRLTVT.

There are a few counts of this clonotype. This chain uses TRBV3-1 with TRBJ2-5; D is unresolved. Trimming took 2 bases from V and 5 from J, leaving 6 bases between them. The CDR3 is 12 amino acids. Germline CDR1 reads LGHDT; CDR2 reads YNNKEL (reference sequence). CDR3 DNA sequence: TGTGCCAGCAGCCAACTGGGGGAGACCCAGTACTTC. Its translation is CASSQLGETQYF.

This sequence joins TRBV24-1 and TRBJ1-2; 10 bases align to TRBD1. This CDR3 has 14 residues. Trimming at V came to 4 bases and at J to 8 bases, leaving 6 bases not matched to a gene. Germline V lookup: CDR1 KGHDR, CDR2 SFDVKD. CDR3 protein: CATSDSTGGLGYTF. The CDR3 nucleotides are TGTGCCACCAGTGACTCGACAGGGGGCCTGGGCTACACCTTC.

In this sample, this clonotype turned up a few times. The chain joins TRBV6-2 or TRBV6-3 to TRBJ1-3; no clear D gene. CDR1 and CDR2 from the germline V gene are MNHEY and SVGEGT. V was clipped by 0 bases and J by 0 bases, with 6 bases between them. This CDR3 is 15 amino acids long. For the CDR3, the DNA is TGTGCCAGCAGTTACTCGATTATCTCTGGAAACACCATATATTTT. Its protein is CASSYSIISGNTIYF.

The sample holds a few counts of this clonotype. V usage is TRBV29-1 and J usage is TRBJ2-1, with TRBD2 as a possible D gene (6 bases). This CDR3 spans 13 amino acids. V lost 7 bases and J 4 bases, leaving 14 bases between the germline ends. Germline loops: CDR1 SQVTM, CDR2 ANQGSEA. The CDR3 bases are TGCAGCGCACGGACTACGTCTTACAATGAGCAGTTCTTC. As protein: CSARTTSYNEQFF.

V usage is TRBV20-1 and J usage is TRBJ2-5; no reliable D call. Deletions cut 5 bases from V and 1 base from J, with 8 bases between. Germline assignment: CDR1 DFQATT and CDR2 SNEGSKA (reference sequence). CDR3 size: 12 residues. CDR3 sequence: CSALGAQETQYF. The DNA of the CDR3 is TGCAGTGCTTTGGGTGCCCAAGAGACCCAGTACTTC.

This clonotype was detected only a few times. CDR3 in DNA: TGTGCCAGCAGTTACACGCCGATGGGCGAGCAGTACTTC. The encoded protein is CASSYTPMGEQYF. This chain connects TRBV6-6 to TRBJ2-7; no clear D. The CDR3 extends over 13 amino acids. The germline gives CDR1 MNHNY, CDR2 SVGAGI (reference sequence). The V end was cut by 2 bases, the J end by 6 bases, with 11 bases between.

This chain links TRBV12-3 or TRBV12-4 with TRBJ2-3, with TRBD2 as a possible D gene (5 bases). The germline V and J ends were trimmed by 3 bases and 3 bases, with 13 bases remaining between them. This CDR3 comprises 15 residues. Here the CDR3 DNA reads TGTGCCAGCAGTTTCATGGAGATAGCGACAGATACGCAGTATTTT. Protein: CASSFMEIATDTQYF.

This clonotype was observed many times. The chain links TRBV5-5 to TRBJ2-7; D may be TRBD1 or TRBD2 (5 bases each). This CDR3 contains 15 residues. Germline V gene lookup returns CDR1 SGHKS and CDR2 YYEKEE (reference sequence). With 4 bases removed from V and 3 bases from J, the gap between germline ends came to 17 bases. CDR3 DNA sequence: TGTGCCAGCAGCCCCACCGGGACCAGACGCTACGAGCAGTACTTC. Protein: CASSPTGTRRYEQYF.

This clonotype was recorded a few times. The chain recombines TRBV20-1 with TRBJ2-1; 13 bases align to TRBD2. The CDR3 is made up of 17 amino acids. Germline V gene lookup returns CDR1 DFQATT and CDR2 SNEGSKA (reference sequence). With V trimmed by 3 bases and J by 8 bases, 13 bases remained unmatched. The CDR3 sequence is CSASPVKRLAGGDEQFF. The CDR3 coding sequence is TGCAGTGCTAGCCCGGTAAAACGACTAGCGGGGGGCGATGAGCAGTTCTTC.

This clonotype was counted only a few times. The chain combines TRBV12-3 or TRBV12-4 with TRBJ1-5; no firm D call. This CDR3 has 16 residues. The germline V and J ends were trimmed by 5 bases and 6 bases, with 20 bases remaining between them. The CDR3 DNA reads TGTGCCAGCAGTGCGTCCCCGGGCGGTCGGACTCAGCCCCAGCATTTT. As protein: CASSASPGGRTQPQHF.

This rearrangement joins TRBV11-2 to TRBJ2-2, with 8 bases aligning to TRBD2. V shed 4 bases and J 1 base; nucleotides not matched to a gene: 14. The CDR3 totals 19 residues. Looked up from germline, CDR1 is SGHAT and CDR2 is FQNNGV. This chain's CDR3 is CASSSQGIAGMLNTGELFF. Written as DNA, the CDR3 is TGTGCCAGCAGCTCCCAGGGGATAGCGGGGATGTTGAACACCGGGGAGCTGTTTTTT.

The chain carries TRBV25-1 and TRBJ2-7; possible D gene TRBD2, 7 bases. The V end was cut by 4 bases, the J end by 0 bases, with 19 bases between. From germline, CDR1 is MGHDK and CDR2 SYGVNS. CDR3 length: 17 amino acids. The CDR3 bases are TGTGCCAGCAGTGCCCTACAGCCGGGGGGCCGCTCCTACGAGCAGTACTTC. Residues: CASSALQPGGRSYEQYF.

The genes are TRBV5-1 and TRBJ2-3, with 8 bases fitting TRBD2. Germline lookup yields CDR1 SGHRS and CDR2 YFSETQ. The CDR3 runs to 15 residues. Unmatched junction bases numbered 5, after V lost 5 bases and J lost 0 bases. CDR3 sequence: CASSQREISTDTQYF. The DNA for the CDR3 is TGCGCCAGCAGTCAGCGGGAGATAAGCACAGATACGCAGTATTTT.

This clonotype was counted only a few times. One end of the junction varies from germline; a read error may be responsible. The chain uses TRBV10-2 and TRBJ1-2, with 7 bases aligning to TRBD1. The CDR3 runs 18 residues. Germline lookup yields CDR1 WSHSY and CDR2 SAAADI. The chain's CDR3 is CASTYSGTADPPRYGYTF. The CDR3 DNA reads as TGTGCCAGCACCTATTCCGGGACAGCGGACCCCCCGCGCTATGGCTACACCTTC.

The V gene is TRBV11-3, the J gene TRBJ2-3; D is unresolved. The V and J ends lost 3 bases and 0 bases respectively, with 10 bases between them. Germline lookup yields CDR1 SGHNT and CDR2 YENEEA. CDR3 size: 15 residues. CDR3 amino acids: CASSFDGPSTDTQYF. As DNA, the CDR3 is TGTGCCAGCAGCTTCGACGGCCCTAGCACAGATACGCAGTATTTT.